One sample yielded the 9 T cell receptor beta chains listed below, sequenced in a study of blood T cell repertoires in COVID-19. The method was immunoSEQ multiplex PCR; TCRdb's version includes in-frame clones alone and lacks a portion of them. This table holds about 190,000 clones, 70% to 90% found once. Sequencing input: peripheral blood. The receptors here all came from a man aged 25-45 years with acute or convalescent COVID-19.

The rearrangement links TRBV28 to TRBJ1-2; 7 positions agree with TRBD1. The germline V gene encodes CDR1 MDHEN and CDR2 SYDVKM. This CDR3 has 14 residues. The V segment lost 5 bases and the J segment 4 bases; nucleotides outside the gene matches: 7. CDR3 region: CASSAGGPGYGYTF. DNA of the CDR3: TGTGCCAGCAGTGCAGGGGGTCCGGGCTATGGCTACACCTTC.

A few counts support this clone. The chain combines TRBV18 with TRBJ1-3; no clear D. The CDR3 spans 16 residues. Between the trimmed V and J ends, which lost 11 bases and 0 bases, there was a span of 20 bases. Germline V gives CDR1 KGHSH, CDR2 LQKENI. This CDR3 reads CAAGGGRQSSGNTIYF. The CDR3 bases are TGTGCCGCAGGAGGCGGACGCCAGAGCTCTGGAAACACCATATATTTT.

This chain links TRBV5-1 with TRBJ2-1, with D possibly being TRBD2 (6 bases). CDR1 is SGHRS and CDR2 is YFSETQ in the germline V gene. The V end lost 1 base, the J end lost 8 bases, and 13 bases lay between the germline ends. The CDR3 has 14 residues. The CDR3 protein is CASSLLRREHEQFF. Here the CDR3 DNA reads TGCGCCAGCAGCTTGCTGAGGAGGGAACATGAGCAGTTCTTC.

The sample holds one count of this clone. The gene calls are TRBV30 and TRBJ1-3; TRBD1 might be the D (5 bases). The V end was cut by 3 bases, the J end by 0 bases, with 12 bases between. Germline values: CDR1 GTSNPN, CDR2 SVGIG (reference sequence). The CDR3 extends over 15 amino acids. The CDR3 protein is CAWRAQEISGNTIYF. CDR3 DNA: TGTGCCTGGAGGGCACAGGAGATCTCTGGAAACACCATATATTTT.

This chain links TRBV11-3 with TRBJ2-3; TRBD2 matches 11 bases. V trimming: 5 bases; J trimming: 2 bases; junction bases outside the gene matches: 9. This CDR3 is 17 amino acids long. The V gene's germline CDR1 is SGHNT and CDR2 YENEEA. The CDR3 sequence: CASSPKISGGATDTQYF. The CDR3 nucleotides read TGTGCCAGCAGCCCGAAAATTAGCGGGGGGGCCACAGATACGCAGTATTTT.

The chain has TRBV9 and TRBJ1-2; D gene ambiguous. Germline CDR1 SGDLS, CDR2 YYNGEE. Trimming removed 0 bases at V and 1 base at J, with 7 bases between. This CDR3 has 14 residues. CDR3 coding DNA: TGTGCCAGCAGCGTAGGAGGGTATAACTATGGCTACACCTTC. Amino acids: CASSVGGYNYGYTF.

This clone was detected only a few times. The CDR3, as DNA: TGTGCCAGCAGCTTAGGACAGGGGGCTTCCCACTTT. Its translation: CASSLGQGASHF. V usage is TRBV11-2 and J usage is TRBJ1-6; 10 nucleotides line up with TRBD1. The CDR3 is made up of 12 amino acids. V lost 1 base and J lost 18; bases outside the gene matches: 3. CDR1 is SGHAT and CDR2 is FQNNGV in the germline V gene.

The chain is built from TRBV5-1 and TRBJ1-1; D unclear. CDR3 length: 15 amino acids. CDR1 is SGHRS and CDR2 is YFSETQ in the germline V gene. V was shortened by 3 bases and J by 0 bases, with 12 bases between the two germline ends. DNA of the CDR3: TGCGCCAGCAGCTATACTCGGGAGGTGAACACTGAAGCTTTCTTT. Translation gives CASSYTREVNTEAFF.

The rearrangement uses TRBV19 and TRBJ1-1; D is unclear. The CDR3 has 16 amino acids. Per germline, CDR1 LNHDA and CDR2 SQIVND (reference sequence). Trimming cost V 4 bases and J 0 bases, with 15 bases left between them. CDR3 amino acids: CASSNRGGLMNTEAFF. CDR3 coding DNA: TGTGCCAGTAGTAACCGCGGCGGTTTAATGAACACTGAAGCTTTCTTT. Looking up the rest from reference TRBV19 and TRBJ1-1 gives the full variable domain: DGGITQSPKYLFRKEGQNVTLSCEQNLNHDAMYWYRQDPGQGLRLIYYSQIVNDFQKGDIAEGYSVSREKKESFPLTVTSAQKNPTAFYLCASSNRGGLMNTEAFFGQGTRLTVV.